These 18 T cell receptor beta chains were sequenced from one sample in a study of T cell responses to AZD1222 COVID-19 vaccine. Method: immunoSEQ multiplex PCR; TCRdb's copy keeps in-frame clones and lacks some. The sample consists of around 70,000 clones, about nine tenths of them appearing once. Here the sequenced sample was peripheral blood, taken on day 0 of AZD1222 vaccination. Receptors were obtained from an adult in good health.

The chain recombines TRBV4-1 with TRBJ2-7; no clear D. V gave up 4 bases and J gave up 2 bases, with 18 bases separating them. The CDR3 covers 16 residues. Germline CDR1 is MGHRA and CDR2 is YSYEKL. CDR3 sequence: CASSPSVGGFTYEQYF. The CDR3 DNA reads TGCGCCAGCAGCCCCTCCGTTGGTGGGTTCACCTACGAGCAGTACTTC.

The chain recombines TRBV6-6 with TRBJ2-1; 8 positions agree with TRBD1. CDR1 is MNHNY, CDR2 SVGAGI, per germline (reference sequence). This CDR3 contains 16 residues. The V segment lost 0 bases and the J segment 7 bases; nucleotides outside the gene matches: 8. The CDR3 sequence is CASSYSVQGARNEQFF. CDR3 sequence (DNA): TGTGCCAGCAGTTACTCGGTCCAGGGGGCGCGGAATGAGCAGTTCTTC.

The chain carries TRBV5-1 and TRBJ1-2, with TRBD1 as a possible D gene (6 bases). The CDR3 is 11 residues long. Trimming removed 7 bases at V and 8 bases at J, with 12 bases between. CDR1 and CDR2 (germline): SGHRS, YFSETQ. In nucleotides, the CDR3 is TGCGCCAGCCAGGGGATCGGCGGCTACACCTTC. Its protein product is CASQGIGGYTF.

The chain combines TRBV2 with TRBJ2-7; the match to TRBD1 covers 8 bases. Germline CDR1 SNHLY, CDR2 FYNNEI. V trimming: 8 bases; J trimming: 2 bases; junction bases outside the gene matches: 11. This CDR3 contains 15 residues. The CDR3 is CASYEDRAPAYEQYF. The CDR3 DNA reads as TGTGCCAGCTATGAGGACAGGGCTCCTGCCTACGAGCAGTACTTC.

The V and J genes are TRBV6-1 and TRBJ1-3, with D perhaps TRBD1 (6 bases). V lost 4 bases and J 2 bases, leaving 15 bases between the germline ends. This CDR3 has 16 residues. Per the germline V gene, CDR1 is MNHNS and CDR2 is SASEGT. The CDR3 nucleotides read TGTGCCAGCAGTGCCGCAGGGGAATCGGCTGGAAACACCATATATTTT. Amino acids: CASSAAGESAGNTIYF.

The CDR3 reads CASSRDRKGEKLFF. For the CDR3, the DNA is TGCGCCAGCAGCCGGGACCGCAAAGGTGAAAAACTGTTTTTT. The V gene is TRBV5-1, the J gene TRBJ1-4; the D gene is possibly TRBD1 (5 bases). Germline V gene lookup returns CDR1 SGHRS and CDR2 YFSETQ. This CDR3 has 14 residues. The V end lost 4 bases, the J end lost 7 bases, and 14 bases lay between the germline ends.

The CDR3 DNA follows: TGTGCCAGCAGCCATTCGGACAGGGTGGGATATGGCTACACCTTC. Its protein product is CASSHSDRVGYGYTF. The chain is built from TRBV16 and TRBJ1-2; TRBD1 matches 8 bases. There are 15 residues in the CDR3. Trimming took 3 bases from V and 5 from J; bases not matched to a gene: 8. Germline lookup yields CDR1 KGHSY and CDR2 FQNENV.

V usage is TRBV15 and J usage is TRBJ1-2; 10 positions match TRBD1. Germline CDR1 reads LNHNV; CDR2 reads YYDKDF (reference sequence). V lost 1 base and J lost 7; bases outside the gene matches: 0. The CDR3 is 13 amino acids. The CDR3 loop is CATSRGTGGGYTF. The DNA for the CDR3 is TGTGCCACCAGCAGAGGGACAGGGGGTGGCTACACCTTC.

CDR3 loop: CASSWPQPTRSGNTIYF. CDR3 sequence (DNA): TGTGCCAGCAGTTGGCCACAGCCTACTCGCTCTGGAAACACCATATATTTT. This chain connects TRBV27 to TRBJ1-3; no clear D gene. CDR1 is MNHEY, CDR2 SMNVEV, per germline (reference sequence). V was shortened by 4 bases and J by 0 bases, with 16 bases between the two germline ends. The CDR3 runs to 17 residues.

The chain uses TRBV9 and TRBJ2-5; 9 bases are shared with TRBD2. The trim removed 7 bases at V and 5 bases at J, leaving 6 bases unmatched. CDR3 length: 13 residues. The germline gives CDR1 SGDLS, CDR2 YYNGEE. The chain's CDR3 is CASASGTSETQYF. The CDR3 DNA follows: TGTGCCAGCGCGTCCGGGACTAGCGAGACCCAGTACTTC.

CDR3 amino acids: CASSSGTVNTEAFF. The CDR3 coding sequence is TGTGCCAGCAGCTCCGGGACAGTGAACACTGAAGCTTTCTTT. This sequence joins TRBV11-3 and TRBJ1-1; the match to TRBD1 covers 7 bases. After removal of 4 bases from V and 0 bases from J, the junction contained 2 bases not matched to a gene. CDR1 and CDR2 (germline): SGHNT, YENEEA. The CDR3 loop spans 14 amino acids.

The CDR3 protein is CAWSETYNEQFF. CDR3 DNA sequence: TGTGCCTGGAGTGAGACCTACAATGAGCAGTTCTTC. The rearrangement links TRBV30 to TRBJ2-1, with no clear D. This CDR3 region has 12 residues. Germline V gene data show CDR1 as GTSNPN and CDR2 as SVGIG (reference sequence). V was clipped by 1 base and J by 2 bases, with 3 bases between them.

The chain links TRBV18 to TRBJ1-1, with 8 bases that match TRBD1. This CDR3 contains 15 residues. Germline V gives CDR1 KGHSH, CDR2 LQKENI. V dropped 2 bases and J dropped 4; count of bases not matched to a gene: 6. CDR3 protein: CASSPSTGDGTEAFF. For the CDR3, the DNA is TGTGCCAGCTCACCATCGACAGGGGACGGCACTGAAGCTTTCTTT.

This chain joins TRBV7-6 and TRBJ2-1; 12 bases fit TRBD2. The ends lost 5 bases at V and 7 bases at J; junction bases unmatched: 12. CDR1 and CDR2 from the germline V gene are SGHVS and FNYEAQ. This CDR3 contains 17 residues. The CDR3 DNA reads TGTGCCAGCAGCCCCCTGAGGCTAGCGGGAGGGCGGAATGAGCAGTTCTTC. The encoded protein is CASSPLRLAGGRNEQFF.

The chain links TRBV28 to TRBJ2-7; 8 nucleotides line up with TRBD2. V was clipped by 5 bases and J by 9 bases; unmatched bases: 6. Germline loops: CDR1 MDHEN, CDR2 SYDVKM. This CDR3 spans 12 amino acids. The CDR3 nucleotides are TGTGCCAGCAGTCGGGGGGGAGCTGTGCAGTACTTC. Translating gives CASSRGGAVQYF.

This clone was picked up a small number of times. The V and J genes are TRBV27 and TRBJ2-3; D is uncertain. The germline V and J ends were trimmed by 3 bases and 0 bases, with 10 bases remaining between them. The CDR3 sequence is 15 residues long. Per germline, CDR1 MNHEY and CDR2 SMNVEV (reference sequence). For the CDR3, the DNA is TGTGCCAGCAGTTTCCTGGGTAGAAGCACAGATACGCAGTATTTT. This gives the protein CASSFLGRSTDTQYF.

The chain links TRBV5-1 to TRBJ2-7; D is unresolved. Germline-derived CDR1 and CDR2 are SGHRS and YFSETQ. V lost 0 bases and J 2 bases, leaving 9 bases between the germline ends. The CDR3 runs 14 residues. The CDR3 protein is CASSLDTEPYEQYF. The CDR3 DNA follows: TGCGCCAGCAGCTTGGATACGGAACCCTACGAGCAGTACTTC.

CDR3 bases: TGTGCCAGCAGTTTGCCCCGACTCGATAGCGGGACGACCCAAGAGACCCAGTACTTC. Translating it yields CASSLPRLDSGTTQETQYF. V is TRBV28 and J is TRBJ2-5; TRBD2 matches at 8 bases. Per germline, CDR1 MDHEN and CDR2 SYDVKM. The CDR3 length is 19 residues. J was trimmed by 1 base and V by 3 bases; bases with no gene match: 16.